This entry features one T cell receptor beta chain sequence. Reanalyzing the 5' RACE reads, TCRdb keeps one entry per CDR3 protein, without DNA. The sample totals a few hundred thousand distinct CDR3 sequences. This record belongs to a study of monozygotic twins with inflammatory bowel disease. CDR1 and CDR2 (germline): MNHNS, SASEGT. The CDR3 loop spans 16 amino acids. Whole-blood total RNA was extracted without T cell sorting. The chain couples TRBV6-1 to TRBJ2-7; the TRBD1 assignment by TCRdb is unverifiable without DNA. The material sequenced was blood. The sequence was collected from a human donor with ulcerative colitis or Crohn's disease, or a healthy co-twin of an affected twin (not recorded which). This CDR3 is CASSERDRYLSYEQYF.